The 27 T cell receptor beta chains reported below all come from one sample, sequenced in a study of blood T cell repertoires in COVID-19. Sequenced by immunoSEQ multiplex PCR; TCRdb stores in-frame clones only, minus some. The sample consists of some 260,000 clones, around 90% of them appearing once. Input material: peripheral blood. Receptor source: a woman in her 30s with acute or convalescent COVID-19.

This rearrangement joins TRBV19 to TRBJ2-3, with no clear D. The germline CDR1 and CDR2 sequences are LNHDA and SQIVND (reference sequence). The CDR3 is made up of 12 amino acids. V shed 3 bases and J shed 4 bases, with 5 bases lying between them. CDR3 sequence (DNA): TGTGCCAGTAGTATGCAGGCAGATACGCAGTATTTT. Translating it yields CASSMQADTQYF.

In this sample, this clone turned up once. This chain joins TRBV5-4 and TRBJ2-3, with a possible D match to TRBD1 (5 bases). The V gene's germline CDR1 is SGHNT and CDR2 YYREEE (reference sequence). V was cut by 0 bases and J by 4 bases, with 9 bases left in between. CDR3 size: 14 residues. CDR3 amino acids: CASSLELGADTQYF. CDR3 nucleotides: TGTGCCAGCAGCTTGGAATTAGGGGCAGATACGCAGTATTTT.

V and J are TRBV6-5 and TRBJ2-7; 9 bases are shared with TRBD1. The germline CDR1 and CDR2 sequences are MNHEY and SVGAGI. This CDR3 region has 14 residues. After removal of 2 bases from V and 9 bases from J, the junction contained 8 bases not matched to a gene. CDR3 region: CASSYGGTGNPQYF. CDR3 DNA sequence: TGTGCCAGCAGTTACGGGGGGACAGGGAACCCGCAGTACTTC.

The rearrangement joins TRBV7-2 to TRBJ2-7; 7 bases line up with TRBD2. The CDR3 covers 14 residues. Germline V gives CDR1 SGHTA, CDR2 FQGNSA. The V segment lost 6 bases and the J segment 3 bases; nucleotides outside the gene matches: 8. Here the CDR3 DNA reads TGTGCCAGCAGTTTTGGTACGGGGGGCTACGAGCAGTACTTC. Translation gives CASSFGTGGYEQYF.

V usage is TRBV30 and J usage is TRBJ1-1; TRBD1 might be the D (6 bases). Trimming cost V 5 bases and J 1 base, with 14 bases left between them. The CDR3 is 14 residues long. Germline assignment: CDR1 GTSNPN and CDR2 SVGIG (reference sequence). Here the CDR3 DNA reads TGTGCCTGGGTTCCACAGGGTGGGAACACTGAAGCTTTCTTT. The encoded protein is CAWVPQGGNTEAFF.

The V and J genes are TRBV5-4 and TRBJ1-6; weak D call: TRBD1 (5 bases). This CDR3 has 15 residues. CDR1 SGHNT and CDR2 YYREEE come from the germline V gene (reference sequence). V was trimmed by 5 bases and J by 8 bases, leaving 17 bases between them. In nucleotides, the CDR3 is TGTGCCAGCAGTGGTAGGGGTAGCCTATATTCACCCCTCCACTTT. It translates to CASSGRGSLYSPLHF.

This clone was found a few times. The chain employs TRBV29-1 and TRBJ2-2; 11 positions agree with TRBD1. CDR1 SQVTM and CDR2 ANQGSEA come from the germline V gene. V lost 7 bases, J lost 7 bases, and 5 bases stayed unmatched. This CDR3 has 13 residues. This CDR3 is CSARTGGVGELFF. The CDR3 nucleotides read TGCAGCGCCAGGACAGGGGGCGTCGGGGAGCTGTTTTTT.

The rearrangement links TRBV19 to TRBJ1-2, with TRBD1 matching over 7 bases. From germline, CDR1 is LNHDA and CDR2 SQIVND (reference sequence). V lost 5 bases to trimming and J lost 5 bases; unmatched junction nucleotides: 5. The CDR3 is 13 amino acids. The CDR3 DNA follows: TGTGCCAGTAGTCAGACAGGGAGTTATGGCTACACCTTC. Translating it yields CASSQTGSYGYTF.

The chain joins TRBV21-1 to TRBJ2-1; TRBD1 is the table's D call, not checked against the DNA. TRBV21-1 corresponds to a pseudogene. The CDR3 length is 19 residues. The CDR3 is CASSTLRGDRPISRNEQFF. CDR3 bases: TGTGCCAGCAGCACCCTACGCGGGGACAGACCTATATCTAGAAATGAGCAGTTCTTC.

The chain recombines TRBV14 with TRBJ2-1, with 9 bases aligning to TRBD2. Germline V lookup: CDR1 SGHDN, CDR2 FVKESK. V lost 1 base, J lost 5 bases, and 6 bases stayed unmatched. The CDR3 contains 16 residues. DNA for the CDR3: TGTGCCAGCAGCCAAGGTGGCGGGAGGGCCGACAATGAGCAGTTCTTC. Its protein product is CASSQGGGRADNEQFF.

The chain joins TRBV7-9 to TRBJ1-1, with D possibly matching TRBD1 (5 bases). The CDR3 extends over 13 amino acids. Germline CDR1 reads SEHNR; CDR2 reads FQNEAQ (reference sequence). Trimming removed 5 bases at V and 2 bases at J, with 9 bases between. Here the CDR3 reads CASSRGANTEAFF. The CDR3, as DNA: TGTGCCAGCAGCCGCGGGGCAAACACTGAAGCTTTCTTT.

The chain carries TRBV2 and TRBJ1-1; 7 nucleotides agree with TRBD1. Germline V CDR1 and CDR2: SNHLY, FYNNEI. There are 12 residues in the CDR3. J gave up 8 bases and V 2 bases, and 2 bases lay outside the gene matches. The CDR3 sequence is CASSETTGEAFF. In nucleotides, the CDR3 is TGTGCCAGCAGTGAAACGACAGGGGAAGCTTTCTTT.

The gene calls are TRBV7-9 and TRBJ1-1, with D perhaps matching TRBD1 (6 bases). The CDR3 is 18 amino acids. In germline, CDR1 is SEHNR, CDR2 FQNEAQ (reference sequence). V lost 5 bases to trimming and J lost 0 bases, with 22 bases between them. CDR3 DNA sequence: TGTGCCAGCAGCGGCCGGGCGGGGGGCGGCGGAATGAACACTGAAGCTTTCTTT. Residues: CASSGRAGGGGMNTEAFF.

V usage is TRBV23-1 and J usage is TRBJ1-3; 8 nucleotides line up with TRBD1. TRBV23-1 is sorted into the ORF group, with uncertain function. CDR3 length: 19 amino acids. V was clipped by 2 bases and J by 0 bases; unmatched bases: 12. CDR3 amino acids: CASSQPTHSDRDSGNTIYF. In DNA form, the CDR3 reads TGCGCCAGCAGTCAACCCACTCACTCGGACAGGGACTCTGGAAACACCATATATTTT.

This clone came up a few times. The chain joins TRBV19 to TRBJ2-7; TRBD2 agrees at 13 bases. The CDR3 spans 16 residues. V shed 5 bases and J 1 base; nucleotides not matched to a gene: 5. The germline gives CDR1 LNHDA, CDR2 SQIVND (reference sequence). This chain's CDR3 is CASSLTLAGGSYEQYF. CDR3 nucleotides: TGTGCCAGTAGTCTCACACTAGCGGGAGGGTCCTACGAGCAGTACTTC.

The CDR3 here is CASSYVREWIYEQYF. The CDR3 DNA reads as TGTGCCAGCAGTTACGTGCGGGAGTGGATTTACGAGCAGTACTTC. The V call is TRBV6-5, the J call TRBJ2-7, with TRBD2 matching 7 bases. The germline V gene has CDR1 MNHEY and CDR2 SVGAGI. V was clipped by 2 bases and J by 4 bases; unmatched bases: 8. CDR3 length: 15 residues.

The V and J genes are TRBV30 and TRBJ1-1, with TRBD1 matching over 9 bases. This CDR3 comprises 13 residues. Germline CDR1 is GTSNPN and CDR2 is SVGIG (reference sequence). Germline trimming cut 7 bases from V and 5 bases from J; bases unmatched to any gene: 8. The CDR3, as DNA: TGTGCCTCCTTACAGGGGGCGCGTACTGAAGCTTTCTTT. Amino acid sequence: CASLQGARTEAFF.

The chain uses TRBV21-1 and TRBJ2-5; the tabulated D call, TRBD2, remains unverified against the DNA. TRBV21-1 is classified as a pseudogene. This CDR3 region has 15 residues. CDR3 coding DNA: TGTGCCAGCAGCAAGGGACTAGCGTCGTTCGAGACCCAGTACTTC. Translation gives CASSKGLASFETQYF.

The chain carries TRBV6-5 and TRBJ1-1, with 7 bases fitting TRBD1. The germline V gene encodes CDR1 MNHEY and CDR2 SVGAGI. The CDR3 is 15 amino acids. V shed 2 bases and J 4 bases; nucleotides not matched to a gene: 7. CDR3 DNA: TGTGCCAGCAGTTACGTGACAGGGTCCCGCACTGAAGCTTTCTTT. It codes for CASSYVTGSRTEAFF.

V gene TRBV19 combines with J gene TRBJ2-7; 8 bases align to TRBD2. V was pared by 3 bases and J by 2 bases, with 6 bases of the junction left unmatched. This CDR3 region has 15 residues. The V gene's germline CDR1 is LNHDA and CDR2 SQIVND (reference sequence). The CDR3: CASSILAGIAYEQYF. CDR3 DNA: TGTGCCAGTAGTATTCTAGCGGGTATTGCCTACGAGCAGTACTTC.

The chain joins TRBV14 to TRBJ2-1; TRBD2 matches 7 bases. CDR1 SGHDN and CDR2 FVKESK come from the germline V gene. The CDR3 consists of 15 residues. Trimming took 4 bases from V and 4 from J; bases not matched to a gene: 7. In DNA, the CDR3 is TGTGCCAGCAGCCGAATAGCGGGCGCTTACAATGAGCAGTTCTTC. It codes for CASSRIAGAYNEQFF.

The chain has TRBV24-1 and TRBJ2-1, with D hard to call. Trimming left V 3 bases short and J 8 bases short, with 4 bases between. CDR3 length: 11 amino acids. Germline V lookup: CDR1 KGHDR, CDR2 SFDVKD. CDR3 region: CATSDHDEQFF. CDR3 coding DNA: TGTGCCACCAGTGATCATGATGAGCAGTTCTTC.

V usage is TRBV12-3 or TRBV12-4 and J usage is TRBJ2-2; D is uncertain. The V end lost 6 bases, the J end lost 8 bases, and 10 bases lay between the germline ends. The CDR3 is 12 residues long. The CDR3 nucleotides read TGTGCCAGCAGGAAGAGTTCTGGGGAGCTGTTTTTT. Its protein is CASRKSSGELFF.

This rearrangement joins TRBV30 to TRBJ2-3; the D is unclear. The CDR3 loop spans 14 amino acids. Germline loops: CDR1 GTSNPN, CDR2 SVGIG (reference sequence). Trimming removed 0 bases from V and 0 bases from J, with 7 bases in between. DNA for the CDR3: TGTGCCTGGAGTGTGGGCGCGAGCACAGATACGCAGTATTTT. It encodes CAWSVGASTDTQYF.

The rearrangement uses TRBV4-3 and TRBJ2-7; D is ambiguous. The CDR3 runs to 13 residues. Germline V gene sequence: CDR1 LGHNA, CDR2 YSLEER. V was cut by 0 bases and J by 3 bases, with 6 bases left in between. Here the CDR3 reads CASSQEVSYEQYF. CDR3 bases: TGCGCCAGCAGCCAAGAGGTCAGCTACGAGCAGTACTTC.

This rearrangement joins TRBV11-2 to TRBJ2-3; maybe TRBD2 (6 bases). The germline V gene encodes CDR1 SGHAT and CDR2 FQNNGV. There are 17 residues in the CDR3. V was shortened by 0 bases and J by 5 bases, with 18 bases between the two germline ends. In nucleotides, the CDR3 is TGTGCCAGCAGCTTAGAGCTTGTTACTAGCCGATTAGATACGCAGTATTTT. This codes for CASSLELVTSRLDTQYF.

This sequence joins TRBV9 and TRBJ1-1; D remains unclear. Germline CDR1 and CDR2: SGDLS and YYNGEE. The CDR3 totals 14 residues. Trimming cost V 0 bases and J 3 bases, with 9 bases left between them. CDR3 DNA: TGTGCCAGCAGCGTAGTCCAGAGGGACACTGAAGCTTTCTTT. It codes for CASSVVQRDTEAFF.